The rows below give T cell receptor beta chains drawn from one sample of a study of T-cell memory formation after mild COVID-19. TCRdb used MiXCR to reprocess the 5' RACE reads, holding one entry per CDR3 protein. The profile shows 340,000 or so distinct CDR3 sequences, approximately 13% of them singletons. The sequenced material came from PBMCs or a T cell subset sorted from them (not recorded which). Source of these receptors: a man aged 18-30 years who had mild COVID-19 (a few samples of this study predate the infection). Cell type and time point are not known. Both conserved end residues are part of each CDR3. The D gene is left open where the match is weak. A row's size may be missing; if present it is once, few, many or a size class.

J | D | V | size | DNA | CDR3
TRBJ2-1 | NA | TRBV7-9 | NA | TGTGCCAGCAGCCCGATGTTCAACAATGAGCAGTTCTTC | CASSPMFNNEQFF
TRBJ1-1 | TRBD1 | TRBV27 | NA | TGTGCCAGCAGGGGACAGGACACAGTGAACACTGAAGCTTTCTTT | CASRGQDTVNTEAFF
TRBJ2-7 | TRBD1 | TRBV6-6 | NA | TGTGCCAGCAAAATGGACAGGCGGCGCCACGAGCAGTACTTC | CASKMDRRRHEQYF
TRBJ2-1 | NA | TRBV28 | NA | TGTGCCAGCAGCGGGGGGCAAATCTACAATGAGCAGTTCTTC | CASSGGQIYNEQFF
TRBJ2-5 | TRBD1 | TRBV20-1 | few | TGCAGTGCTAGAGATCGGGACAGGGCTTGGGTGGAGACCCAGTACTTC | CSARDRDRAWVETQYF
TRBJ1-1 | NA | TRBV7-9 | NA | TGTGCCAGCAGCTTAGTTGAGGAACTGGGCACTGAAGCTTTCTTT | CASSLVEELGTEAFF
TRBJ1-6 | NA | TRBV7-2 | NA | TGTGCCAGCAGCTTAAGGGGGGCGAGCTCCTATAATTCACCCCTCCACTTT | CASSLRGASSYNSPLHF
TRBJ1-1 | NA | TRBV7-2 | many | TGTGCCAGCAGCTTAGTCGGGCCTTTTTCTTTCTTT | CASSLVGPFSFF
TRBJ1-2 | NA | TRBV4-3 | NA | TGCGCCAGCAGCCGGGTACAGGGTGCCCTTAATGGCTACACCTTC | CASSRVQGALNGYTF
TRBJ2-3 | TRBD2 | TRBV9 | few | TGTGCCAGCAGCGTAGGATCCGGCTCCCCCGGGGGGGCGCAGTATTTT | CASSVGSGSPGGAQYF
TRBJ1-1 | TRBD1 | TRBV6-2/TRBV6-3 | few | TGTGCCAGCAGTTACCCGCCCTACAGGGGGGACACTGAAGCTTTCTTT | CASSYPPYRGDTEAFF
TRBJ2-1 | NA | TRBV14 | NA | TGTGCCAGCAGACAAGGTCCTAGCGCGTTCTACAATGAGCAGTTCTTC | CASRQGPSAFYNEQFF
TRBJ1-4 | NA | TRBV12-3/TRBV12-4 | NA | TGTGCCAGCAGTTACAGCTTAACTAATGAAAAACTGTTTTTT | CASSYSLTNEKLFF
TRBJ1-6 | TRBD1 | TRBV20-1 | many | TGCAGTGCTAGAGACGGAAGACAGGGATCAAATTCACCCCTCCACTTT | CSARDGRQGSNSPLHF
TRBJ1-5 | NA | TRBV2 | NA | TGTGCCAGCAGTCCTACAGGGATGAATCAGCCCCAGCATTTT | CASSPTGMNQPQHF
TRBJ2-3 | TRBD1 | TRBV7-2 | many | TGTGCCAGCAGCCTCGACAGGGAAACGCAGTATTTT | CASSLDRETQYF
TRBJ1-2 | TRBD1 | TRBV12-3/TRBV12-4 | many | TGTGCCAGCAGTACCGATCCGGTGGGACAGGGGACCTATGGCTACACCTTC | CASSTDPVGQGTYGYTF
TRBJ1-3 | NA | TRBV30 | few | TGTGCCTGGAGTTTTGGGACGGCGGTGACCATATATTTT | CAWSFGTAVTIYF
TRBJ2-1 | NA | TRBV4-1 | NA | TGCGCCAGCAGCCGCCGGCCGTCCGGGACAAACTCCTACAATGAGCAGTTCTTC | CASSRRPSGTNSYNEQFF
TRBJ2-7 | NA | TRBV25-1 | NA | TGTGCCAGCAGTGTACTGTCACGGCAGTACTTC | CASSVLSRQYF
TRBJ1-5 | NA | TRBV6-2/TRBV6-3 | NA | TGTGCCAGCAGTTCCCTGCGACAGGAGCCTACCGGGATTCAGCCCCAGCATTTT | CASSSLRQEPTGIQPQHF
TRBJ1-1 | NA | TRBV30 | few | TGTGCCTGGAGCGGTTACCAAATGGGACGGGGCACTGAAGCTTTCTTT | CAWSGYQMGRGTEAFF
TRBJ2-7 | TRBD1 | TRBV4-1 | few | TGCGCCAGCAGTGAAACCCCGACAGGGGGCTACGAGCAGTACTTC | CASSETPTGGYEQYF
TRBJ1-6 | NA | TRBV7-6 | many | TGTGCCAGCAGCTTACCCGGTTCACCCCTCCACTTT | CASSLPGSPLHF
TRBJ1-5 | TRBD1 | TRBV28 | NA | TGTGCCAGCAGGTTCCAGGGGGCATCTCAGCCCCAGCATTTT | CASRFQGASQPQHF
TRBJ1-1 | NA | TRBV6-2/TRBV6-3 | NA | TGTGCCAGCCTCAGTTACCCTGCAGGGCTCGATGAAGCTTTCTTT | CASLSYPAGLDEAFF
TRBJ2-1 | NA | TRBV24-1 | NA | TGTGCCACCAGTGATTTGCCCGGCCGGGGCGTTAGCTCCTACAATGAGCAGTTCTTC | CATSDLPGRGVSSYNEQFF
TRBJ2-2 | TRBD2 | TRBV4-3 | NA | TGCGCCAGCCGCCAAGAGACCGCGGGGGGGGCCCCCGCCGGGGAGCTGTTTTTT | CASRQETAGGAPAGELFF
TRBJ2-5 | TRBD1 | TRBV4-3 | few | TGCGCCAGCAGCCAAGATTTGACAGGGAAAGAGACCCAGTACTTC | CASSQDLTGKETQYF
TRBJ2-3 | NA | TRBV12-3/TRBV12-4 | NA | TGTGCCAGCAGTGAGCTAGCGGGGACAGGGGATACGCAGTATTTT | CASSELAGTGDTQYF
TRBJ2-7 | NA | TRBV12-5 | NA | TGTGCTAGTGGCGGACTGGGTTACGAGCAGTACTTC | CASGGLGYEQYF
TRBJ1-3 | NA | TRBV7-2 | many | TGTGCCAGCAGCTTCGAAGTTTCGGGAAACACCATATATTTT | CASSFEVSGNTIYF
TRBJ2-1 | NA | TRBV5-1 | few | TGCGCCAGCAGCTTGGACCCAGGGAATGAGCAGTTCTTC | CASSLDPGNEQFF
TRBJ1-2 | NA | TRBV27 | NA | TGTGCCAGCAGTCCGGTTGTTGGGGCGGCGCTAAGTAACTATGGCTACACCTTC | CASSPVVGAALSNYGYTF
TRBJ2-1 | NA | TRBV6-5 | NA | TGTGCCAGCAGTTTGGGGTCAAGCTCCTACAATGAGCAGTTCTTC | CASSLGSSSYNEQFF
TRBJ1-2 | NA | TRBV3-1 | few | TGTGCCAGCAGCCAAGGTGCGGGGACAAACTATGGCTACACCTTC | CASSQGAGTNYGYTF
TRBJ1-6 | NA | TRBV7-9 | NA | TGTGCCAGCAGCTTAAGAGGGTACTACGGTTCACCCCTCCACTTT | CASSLRGYYGSPLHF
TRBJ2-1 | TRBD2 | TRBV5-4 | few | TGTGCCAGCAGCGGGGCGGGGGGCCGATACAATGAGCAGTTCTTC | CASSGAGGRYNEQFF
TRBJ2-2 | NA | TRBV18 | many | TGTGCCAGCTCACCACGGGCAGCGGCTAACACCGGGGAGCTGTTTTTT | CASSPRAAANTGELFF
TRBJ2-5 | NA | TRBV2 | few | TGTGCCAGCAGTGAAAGGGGATCTGGGGGGTTTAAGACCCAGTACTTC | CASSERGSGGFKTQYF
TRBJ1-5 | NA | TRBV11-2 | few | TGTGCCAGCAGCTTAGATCTTGGACAAAATCAGCCCCAGCATTTT | CASSLDLGQNQPQHF
TRBJ1-2 | NA | TRBV4-1 | many | TGCGCCAGCAGCCCGACTTGGGAGGGCGGCTACACCTTC | CASSPTWEGGYTF
TRBJ2-5 | TRBD2 | TRBV12-3/TRBV12-4 | NA | TGTGCCAGCAGTTTGGGTAGCGGGGGGCAGGGAGAGACCCAGTACTTC | CASSLGSGGQGETQYF
TRBJ2-2 | TRBD1 | TRBV5-1 | many | TGCGCCAGCAGCCGGGACAGGCCTTCCACCGGGGAGCTGTTTTTT | CASSRDRPSTGELFF
TRBJ1-1 | NA | TRBV7-9 | NA | TGTGCCAGCAGCCCTTTAGTCGGGGGCACTGAAGCTTTCTTT | CASSPLVGGTEAFF
TRBJ2-2 | TRBD1 | TRBV7-2 | few | TGTGCCAGCAGCTTAGCGCTGGGACAGTTTCCCACCGGGGAGCTGTTTTTT | CASSLALGQFPTGELFF
TRBJ2-3 | TRBD2 | TRBV4-3 | NA | TGCGCCAGCAGCCAAGCCTTGACTAGCGGGGTTCGCACAGATACGCAGTATTTT | CASSQALTSGVRTDTQYF
TRBJ1-3 | NA | TRBV24-1 | few | TGTGCCACCAGTGATCTCACATCTGGAAACACCATATATTTT | CATSDLTSGNTIYF
TRBJ2-5 | NA | TRBV12-3/TRBV12-4 | NA | TGTGCCAGCAGTCCTAGTTCCCAAGAGACCCAGTACTTC | CASSPSSQETQYF
TRBJ2-3 | TRBD1 | TRBV24-1 | NA | TGTGCCACTGGACAGGGAACAGATACGCAGTATTTT | CATGQGTDTQYF
TRBJ2-2 | NA | TRBV6-2/TRBV6-3 | few | TGTGCCAGCAGTTATTGGACCGGGGAGCTGTTTTTT | CASSYWTGELFF
TRBJ1-6 | NA | TRBV4-2 | NA | TGTGCCAGCAGCCGGTTTGGGGACGGCTCCTATAATTCACCCCTCCACTTT | CASSRFGDGSYNSPLHF
TRBJ1-4 | NA | TRBV15 | NA | TGTGCCACCAGCAGAGATTTCCGGGGGGAAAAACTGTTTTTT | CATSRDFRGEKLFF